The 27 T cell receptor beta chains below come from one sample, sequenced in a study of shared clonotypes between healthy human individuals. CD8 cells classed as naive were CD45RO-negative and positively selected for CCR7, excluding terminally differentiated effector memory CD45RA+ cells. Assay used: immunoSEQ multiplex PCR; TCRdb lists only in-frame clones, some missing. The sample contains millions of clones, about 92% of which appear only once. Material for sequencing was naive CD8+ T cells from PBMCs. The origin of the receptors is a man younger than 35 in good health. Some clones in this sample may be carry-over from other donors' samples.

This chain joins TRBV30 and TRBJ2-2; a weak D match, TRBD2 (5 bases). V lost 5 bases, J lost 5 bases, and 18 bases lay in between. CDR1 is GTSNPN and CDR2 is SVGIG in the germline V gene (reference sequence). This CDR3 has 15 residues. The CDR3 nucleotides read TGTGCCTGGGGAACCGCCCCCGGGGTGACCGGGGAGCTGTTTTTT. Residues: CAWGTAPGVTGELFF.

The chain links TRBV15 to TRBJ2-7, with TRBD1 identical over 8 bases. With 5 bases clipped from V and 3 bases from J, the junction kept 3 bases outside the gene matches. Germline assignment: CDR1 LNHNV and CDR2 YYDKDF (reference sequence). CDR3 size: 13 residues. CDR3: CATSDGQGYEQYF. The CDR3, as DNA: TGTGCCACCAGCGACGGACAGGGCTACGAGCAGTACTTC.

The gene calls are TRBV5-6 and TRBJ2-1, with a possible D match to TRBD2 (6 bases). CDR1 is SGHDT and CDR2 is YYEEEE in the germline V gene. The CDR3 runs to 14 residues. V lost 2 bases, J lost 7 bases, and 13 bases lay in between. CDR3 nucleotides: TGTGCCAGCAGCTTCGGGGGACCTTCGAATGAGCAGTTCTTC. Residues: CASSFGGPSNEQFF.

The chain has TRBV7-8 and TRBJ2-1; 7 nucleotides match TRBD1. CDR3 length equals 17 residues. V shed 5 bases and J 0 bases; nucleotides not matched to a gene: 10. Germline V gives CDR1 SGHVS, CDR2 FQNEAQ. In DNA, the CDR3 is TGTGCCAGCAGCCCAGGGGGTCACCCGAGCTCCTACAATGAGCAGTTCTTC. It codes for CASSPGGHPSSYNEQFF.

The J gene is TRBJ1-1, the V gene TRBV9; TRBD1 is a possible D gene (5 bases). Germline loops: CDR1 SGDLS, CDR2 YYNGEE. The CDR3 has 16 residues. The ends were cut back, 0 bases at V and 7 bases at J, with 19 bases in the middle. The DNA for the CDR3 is TGTGCCAGCAGCGTAGGTACAGGTCTCCTCAACGGTGAAGCTTTCTTT. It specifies CASSVGTGLLNGEAFF.

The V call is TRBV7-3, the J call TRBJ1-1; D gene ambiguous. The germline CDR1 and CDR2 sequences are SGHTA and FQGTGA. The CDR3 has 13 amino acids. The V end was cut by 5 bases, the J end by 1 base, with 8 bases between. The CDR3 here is CASSPDSNTEAFF. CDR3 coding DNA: TGTGCCAGCAGCCCCGATTCGAACACTGAAGCTTTCTTT.

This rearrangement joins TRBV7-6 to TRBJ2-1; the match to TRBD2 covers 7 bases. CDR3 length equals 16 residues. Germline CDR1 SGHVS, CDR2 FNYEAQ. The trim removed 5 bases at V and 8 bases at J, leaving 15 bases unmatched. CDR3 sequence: CASSPHEGLRVHEQFF. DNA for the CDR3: TGTGCCAGCAGCCCCCATGAGGGACTAAGGGTTCATGAGCAGTTCTTC.

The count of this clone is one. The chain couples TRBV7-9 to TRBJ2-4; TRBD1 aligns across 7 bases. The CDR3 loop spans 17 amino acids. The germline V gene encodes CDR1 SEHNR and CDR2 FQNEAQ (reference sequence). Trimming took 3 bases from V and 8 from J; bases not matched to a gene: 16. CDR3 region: CASSFPIRSQGRDIQYF. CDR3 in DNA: TGTGCCAGCAGCTTTCCCATCCGGTCACAGGGGAGAGACATTCAGTACTTC.

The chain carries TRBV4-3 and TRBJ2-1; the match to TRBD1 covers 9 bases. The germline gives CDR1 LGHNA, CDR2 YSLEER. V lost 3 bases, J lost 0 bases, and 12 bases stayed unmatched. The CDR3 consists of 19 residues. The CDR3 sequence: CASSQGQGAIPSSYNEQFF. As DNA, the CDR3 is TGCGCCAGCAGCCAGGGACAGGGAGCGATACCAAGCTCCTACAATGAGCAGTTCTTC.

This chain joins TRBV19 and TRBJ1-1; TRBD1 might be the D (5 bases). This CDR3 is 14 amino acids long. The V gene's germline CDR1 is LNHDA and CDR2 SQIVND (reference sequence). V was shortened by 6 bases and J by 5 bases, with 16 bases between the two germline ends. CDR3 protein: CASRIRALGTEAFF. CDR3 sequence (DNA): TGTGCCAGTAGGATCAGGGCTCTGGGGACTGAAGCTTTCTTT.

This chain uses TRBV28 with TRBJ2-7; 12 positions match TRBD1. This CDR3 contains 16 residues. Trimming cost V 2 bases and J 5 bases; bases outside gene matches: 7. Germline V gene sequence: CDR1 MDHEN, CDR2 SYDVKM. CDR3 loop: CASSLHPGTGGNEQYF. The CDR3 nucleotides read TGTGCCAGCAGTTTACATCCCGGGACAGGGGGCAACGAGCAGTACTTC.

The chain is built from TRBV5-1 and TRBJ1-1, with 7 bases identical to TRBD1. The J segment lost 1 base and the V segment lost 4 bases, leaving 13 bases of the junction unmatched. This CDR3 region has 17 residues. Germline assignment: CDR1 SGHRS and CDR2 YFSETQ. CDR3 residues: CASSNEQGSFENTEAFF. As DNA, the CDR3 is TGCGCCAGCAGCAATGAACAGGGGTCCTTTGAGAACACTGAAGCTTTCTTT.

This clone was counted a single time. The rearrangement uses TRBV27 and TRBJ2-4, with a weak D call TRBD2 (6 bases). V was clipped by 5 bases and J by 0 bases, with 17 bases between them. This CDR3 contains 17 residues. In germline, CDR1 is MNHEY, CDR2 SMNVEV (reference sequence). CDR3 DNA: TGTGCCAGCAGTCCTCACACCGCGGGACTAGCCAAAAACATTCAGTACTTC. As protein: CASSPHTAGLAKNIQYF.

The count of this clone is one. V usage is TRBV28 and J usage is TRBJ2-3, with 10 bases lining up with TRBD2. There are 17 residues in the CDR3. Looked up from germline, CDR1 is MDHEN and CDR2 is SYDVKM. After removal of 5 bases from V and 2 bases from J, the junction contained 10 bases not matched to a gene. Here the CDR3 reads CASSPLTSGKFTDTQYF. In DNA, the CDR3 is TGTGCCAGCAGTCCACTTACTAGCGGGAAATTCACAGATACGCAGTATTTT.

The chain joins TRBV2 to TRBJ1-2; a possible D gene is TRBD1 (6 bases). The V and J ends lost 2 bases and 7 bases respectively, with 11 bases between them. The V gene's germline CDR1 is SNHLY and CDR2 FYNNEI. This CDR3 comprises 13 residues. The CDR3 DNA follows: TGTGCCAGCAGTGAAAGACAGGCGGTTGGCTACACCTTC. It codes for CASSERQAVGYTF.

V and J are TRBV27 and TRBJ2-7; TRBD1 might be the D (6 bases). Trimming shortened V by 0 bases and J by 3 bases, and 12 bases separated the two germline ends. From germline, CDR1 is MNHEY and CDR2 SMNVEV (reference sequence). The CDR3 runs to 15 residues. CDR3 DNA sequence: TGTGCCAGCAGTTTATCCGGGACAAACTACTACGAGCAGTACTTC. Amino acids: CASSLSGTNYYEQYF.

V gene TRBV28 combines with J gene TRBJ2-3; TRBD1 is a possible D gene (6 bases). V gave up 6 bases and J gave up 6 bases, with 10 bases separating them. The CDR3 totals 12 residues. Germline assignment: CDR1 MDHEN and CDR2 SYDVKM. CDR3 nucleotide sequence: TGTGCCAGCAGGACAGGCGGGGATACGCAGTATTTT. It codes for CASRTGGDTQYF.

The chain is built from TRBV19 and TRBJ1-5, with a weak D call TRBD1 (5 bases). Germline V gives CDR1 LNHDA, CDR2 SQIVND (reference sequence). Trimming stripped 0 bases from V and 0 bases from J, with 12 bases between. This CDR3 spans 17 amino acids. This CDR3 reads CASSIDPAGYSNQPQHF. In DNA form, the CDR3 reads TGTGCCAGTAGTATAGATCCCGCAGGGTATAGCAATCAGCCCCAGCATTTT.

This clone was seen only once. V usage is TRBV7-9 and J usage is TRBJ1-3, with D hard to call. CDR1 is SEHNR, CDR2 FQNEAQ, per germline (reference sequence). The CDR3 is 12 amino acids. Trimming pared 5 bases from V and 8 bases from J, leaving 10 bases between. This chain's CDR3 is CASSLRGDTIYF. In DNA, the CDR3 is TGTGCCAGCAGCCTGCGCGGGGACACCATATATTTT.

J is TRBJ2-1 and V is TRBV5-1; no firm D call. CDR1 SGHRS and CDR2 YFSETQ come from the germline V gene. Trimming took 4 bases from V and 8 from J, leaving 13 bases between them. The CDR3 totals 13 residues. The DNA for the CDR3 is TGCGCCAGCAGCCCGTCGGAGAACCATGAGCAGTTCTTC. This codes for CASSPSENHEQFF.

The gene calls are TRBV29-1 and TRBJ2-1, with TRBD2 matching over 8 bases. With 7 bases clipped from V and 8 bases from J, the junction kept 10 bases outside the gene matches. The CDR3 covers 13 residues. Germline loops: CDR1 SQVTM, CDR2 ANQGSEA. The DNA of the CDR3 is TGCAGCGCCCCCCAGCGGGAGCAACATGAGCAGTTCTTC. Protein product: CSAPQREQHEQFF.

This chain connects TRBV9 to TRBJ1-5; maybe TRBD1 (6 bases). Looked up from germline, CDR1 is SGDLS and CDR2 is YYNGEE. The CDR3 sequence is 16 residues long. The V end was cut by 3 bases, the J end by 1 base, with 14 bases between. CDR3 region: CASSAGQGTSNQPQHF. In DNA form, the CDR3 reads TGTGCCAGCAGCGCAGGGCAGGGGACGAGCAATCAGCCCCAGCATTTT.

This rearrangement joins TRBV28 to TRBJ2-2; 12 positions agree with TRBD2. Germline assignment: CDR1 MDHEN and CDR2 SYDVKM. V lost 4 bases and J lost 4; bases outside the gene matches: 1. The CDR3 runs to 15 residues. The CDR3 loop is CASSWTSGITGELFF. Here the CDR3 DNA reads TGTGCCAGCAGTTGGACTAGCGGGATCACCGGGGAGCTGTTTTTT.

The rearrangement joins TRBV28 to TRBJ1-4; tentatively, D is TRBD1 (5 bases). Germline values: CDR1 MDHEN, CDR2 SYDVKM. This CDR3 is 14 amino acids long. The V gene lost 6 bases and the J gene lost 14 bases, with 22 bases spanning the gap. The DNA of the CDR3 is TGTGCCAGCAGGATATTCACCGGGGCTCCAGGCCTGTTTTTT. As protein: CASRIFTGAPGLFF.

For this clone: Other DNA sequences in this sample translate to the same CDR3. Here the CDR3 DNA reads TGTGCCAGCAGCTTGGCAGGGGGCTCCTACGAGCAGTACTTC. Translation: CASSLAGGSYEQYF. The rearrangement joins TRBV7-6 to TRBJ2-7; 7 bases line up with TRBD1. The CDR3 covers 14 residues. V was clipped by 3 bases and J by 0 bases; unmatched bases: 2. Germline CDR1 SGHVS, CDR2 FNYEAQ.

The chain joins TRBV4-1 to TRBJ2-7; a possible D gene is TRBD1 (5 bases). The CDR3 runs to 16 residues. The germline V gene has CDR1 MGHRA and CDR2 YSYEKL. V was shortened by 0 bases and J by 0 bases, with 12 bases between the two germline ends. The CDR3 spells CASSQDPGLSSYEQYF. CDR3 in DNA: TGCGCCAGCAGCCAAGATCCAGGGCTGAGCTCCTACGAGCAGTACTTC.

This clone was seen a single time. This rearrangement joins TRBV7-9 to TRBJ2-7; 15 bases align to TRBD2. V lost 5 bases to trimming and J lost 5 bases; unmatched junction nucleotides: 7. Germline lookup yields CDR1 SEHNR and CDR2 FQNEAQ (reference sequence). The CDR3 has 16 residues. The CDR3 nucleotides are TGTGCCAGCAGCCCGCGGACTAGCGGGAGGGGCCACGAGCAGTACTTC. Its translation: CASSPRTSGRGHEQYF.